The rows below give T cell receptor beta chains drawn from one sample of a study of blood T cell repertoires in COVID-19. Here immunoSEQ multiplex PCR was the method, and the copy in TCRdb shows in-frame clones only, minus some. Among roughly 130,000 clones listed, 90% were seen once. Sequencing used peripheral blood. Every receptor here comes from a man aged 50-59 years with active COVID-19. CDR3s include the opening cysteine and the closing phenylalanine or tryptophan. Clone size is given for some rows only: seen once, a few or many times, or a class if the clone is expanded.

clone size: NA
V gene: TRBV6-5
J gene: TRBJ1-3
CDR3 protein: CASSYDGSSGNTIYF

clone size: NA
V gene: TRBV5-4
J gene: TRBJ1-2
CDR3 protein: CASSSGTLNYGYTF

clone size: NA
V gene: TRBV9
J gene: TRBJ2-2
CDR3 protein: CASSSRATDTGELFF

clone size: NA
V gene: TRBV6-5
J gene: TRBJ1-4
CDR3 protein: CASRDAGTGFEKLFF

clone size: NA
V gene: TRBV5-6
J gene: TRBJ2-3
CDR3 protein: CASSLAAGTDTQYF

clone size: NA
V gene: TRBV12-5
J gene: TRBJ2-1
CDR3 protein: CASDARTRRLLRYNEQFF

clone size: NA
V gene: TRBV4-1
J gene: TRBJ1-1
CDR3 protein: CACGQGGSTEAFF

clone size: NA
V gene: TRBV3-1/TRBV3-2
J gene: TRBJ2-7
CDR3 protein: CASSQEGARVSKEYF

clone size: few
V gene: TRBV18
J gene: TRBJ1-6
CDR3 protein: CASSRDSQGSNSPLHF

clone size: NA
V gene: TRBV7-6
J gene: TRBJ2-3
CDR3 protein: CASSPRLAGTDTQYF

clone size: NA
V gene: TRBV3-1/TRBV3-2
J gene: TRBJ1-1
CDR3 protein: CASTRQGLNTEAFF

clone size: NA
V gene: TRBV9
J gene: TRBJ2-6
CDR3 protein: CASSPKQVGSSGANVLTF

clone size: NA
V gene: TRBV7-9
J gene: TRBJ2-1
CDR3 protein: CASSPQKDRGYEQFF

clone size: NA
V gene: TRBV2
J gene: TRBJ1-1
CDR3 protein: CASSDQGVLPEAFF

clone size: few
V gene: TRBV10-1
J gene: TRBJ1-6
CDR3 protein: CASSQGNNSPLHF

clone size: NA
V gene: TRBV29-1
J gene: TRBJ2-1
CDR3 protein: CSVEDRGSSYNEQFF

clone size: NA
V gene: TRBV11-3
J gene: TRBJ2-1
CDR3 protein: CASSIGPYNEQFF

clone size: NA
V gene: TRBV4-1
J gene: TRBJ2-2
CDR3 protein: CASSAWTSPGELFF

clone size: NA
V gene: TRBV5-1
J gene: TRBJ2-2
CDR3 protein: CASSFGQGELFF

clone size: NA
V gene: TRBV19
J gene: TRBJ1-5
CDR3 protein: CASSIGGQSNQPQHF

clone size: NA
V gene: TRBV3-1/TRBV3-2
J gene: TRBJ2-2
CDR3 protein: CASSPLRVGGELFF

clone size: NA
V gene: TRBV28
J gene: TRBJ1-2
CDR3 protein: CASGRVLGYGYTF

clone size: NA
V gene: TRBV3-1/TRBV3-2
J gene: TRBJ2-5
CDR3 protein: CASSQVRGLAGVETQYF

clone size: NA
V gene: TRBV5-1
J gene: TRBJ2-5
CDR3 protein: CASSLETGDKTQYF

clone size: NA
V gene: TRBV6-5
J gene: TRBJ1-1
CDR3 protein: CASSYGRGGRNTEAFF

clone size: NA
V gene: TRBV6-1
J gene: TRBJ1-2
CDR3 protein: CASREASYYGYTF

clone size: NA
V gene: TRBV5-4
J gene: TRBJ2-2
CDR3 protein: CASSSPGQGASNTGELFF